This T cell receptor beta chain is from a study of blood T cells in healthy people across ages. Total RNA amounts of at least 5.5 micrograms were extracted per sample. Germline CDR1 MNHEY, CDR2 SMNVEV (reference sequence). CDR3 length: 15 amino acids. Trimming took 2 bases from V and 0 from J, leaving 11 bases between them. This clonotype appeared a single time. Alongside a J-beta primer mix, a sample-barcoded 5' primer served in a second PCR lasting roughly 7 to 12 cycles. TCRdb processed the 5' RACE reads anew with MiXCR; each CDR3 protein has one entry. The sample has some 800,000 distinct CDR3 sequences; around 43% are singletons.

This sequence originates from a man in his sixties in good health. V is TRBV27 and J is TRBJ2-7, with D possibly being TRBD1 (5 bases). Specimen: blood. The CDR3 DNA sequence: TGTGCCAGCAGTTTAATACAGGACAACTCCTACGAGCAGTACTTC. This sequence encodes CASSLIQDNSYEQYF.